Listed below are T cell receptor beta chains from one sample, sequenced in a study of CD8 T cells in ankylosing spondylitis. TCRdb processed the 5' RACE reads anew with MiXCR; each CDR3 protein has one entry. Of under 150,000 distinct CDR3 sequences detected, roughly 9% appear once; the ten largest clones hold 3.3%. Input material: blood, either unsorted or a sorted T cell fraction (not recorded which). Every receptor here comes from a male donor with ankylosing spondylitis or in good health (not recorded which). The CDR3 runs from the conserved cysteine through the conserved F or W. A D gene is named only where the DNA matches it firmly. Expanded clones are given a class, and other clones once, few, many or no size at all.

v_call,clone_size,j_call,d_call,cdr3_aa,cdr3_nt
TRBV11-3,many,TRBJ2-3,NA,CASSSTGQEDTQYF,TGTGCCAGCAGTTCGACAGGCCAAGAGGATACGCAGTATTTT
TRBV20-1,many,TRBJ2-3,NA,CSARDYVRGSTDTQYF,TGCAGTGCTAGAGATTATGTTCGGGGTAGCACAGATACGCAGTATTTT
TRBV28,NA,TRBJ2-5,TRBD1,CASSLGRTGAVQTQYF,TGTGCCAGCAGTCTAGGGCGGACAGGGGCGGTTCAGACCCAGTACTTC
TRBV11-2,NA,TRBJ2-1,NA,CASSSKGRRAEGSYNEQFF,TGTGCCAGCAGCTCCAAGGGCAGGCGAGCGGAAGGCTCCTACAATGAGCAGTTCTTC
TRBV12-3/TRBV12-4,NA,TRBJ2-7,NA,CASSLSVEYMGSYEQYF,TGTGCCAGCAGTCTAAGTGTTGAATATATGGGGAGCTACGAGCAGTACTTC
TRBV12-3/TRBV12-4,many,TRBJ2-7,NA,CASAVLGYEQYF,TGTGCCAGCGCTGTTCTCGGGTACGAGCAGTACTTC
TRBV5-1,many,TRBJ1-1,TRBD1,CASSYRTGAFSAEAFF,TGCGCCAGCAGCTATCGGACAGGCGCCTTTTCTGCTGAAGCTTTCTTT
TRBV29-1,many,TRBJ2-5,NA,CSVAQETQYF,TGCAGCGTTGCTCAAGAGACCCAGTACTTC
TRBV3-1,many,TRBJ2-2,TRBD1,CARPGTDRNTGELFF,TGTGCCAGGCCTGGGACAGATAGAAACACCGGGGAGCTGTTTTTT
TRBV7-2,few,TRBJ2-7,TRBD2,CASSFMESGGEQYF,TGTGCCAGCAGCTTTATGGAAAGCGGGGGCGAGCAGTACTTC
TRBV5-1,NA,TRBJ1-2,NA,CASRFSLPTNYGYTF,TGCGCCAGCCGCTTTTCATTGCCTACTAACTATGGCTACACCTTC